Shown below are 3 T cell receptor beta chains from a single sample sequenced in a study of blood T cells in healthy people across ages (dated by TCRdb to between 2014 and 2017). Library creation used 5' RACE. Instrument used: Illumina HiSeq 2500. A second 7 to 11 cycle PCR used a sample-barcoded 5' primer and a J-beta primer mix. TCRdb redid the processing of the public reads, applying fastp at Q25 and MiXCR, and retained in-frame beta chains. Rows with a matching CDR3 protein are joined into one entry that keeps the most common DNA and genes. This sample lists about 1.7 million distinct CDR3 sequences; about 28% were detected once. The ten top clones hold 7.7% of the sample. The sample comprised blood. These receptors came from a woman aged 25 to 39 in good health.

This chain joins TRBV28 and TRBJ1-1; tentatively, D is TRBD1 (5 bases). CDR1 and CDR2 (germline): MDHEN, SYDVKM. This CDR3 comprises 14 residues. V lost 6 bases and J 1 base, leaving 12 bases between the germline ends. The CDR3 is CASSYTQGNTEAFF. The CDR3 DNA sequence: TGTGCCAGCAGCTATACTCAGGGGAACACTGAAGCTTTCTTT.

This clonotype came up a few times. This rearrangement joins TRBV12-3 or TRBV12-4 to TRBJ2-7; D is unclear. V lost 7 bases and J 5 bases, leaving 9 bases between the germline ends. This CDR3 contains 11 residues. The CDR3 sequence is CASKGNNEQYF. The CDR3 DNA is TGTGCCAGCAAGGGAAATAACGAGCAGTACTTC.

This clonotype was found many times. V and J are TRBV20-1 and TRBJ2-7, with 10 bases lining up with TRBD1. V gave up 5 bases and J gave up 1 base; unmatched junction bases: 8. CDR1 and CDR2 from the germline V gene are DFQATT and SNEGSKA (reference sequence). This CDR3 contains 15 residues. CDR3 DNA sequence: TGCAGTGCTCCTGGCGGACAGGGGGTTTCCTACGAGCAGTACTTC. Protein product: CSAPGGQGVSYEQYF.